The 29 T cell receptor beta chains presented below share a single source sample, sequenced in a study of T cells expressing NK-cell markers. TCRdb re-called the 5' RACE reads, yielding one record per CDR3 amino acid sequence without DNA. The sample features 150,000 or so distinct CDR3 sequences, with about 39% in its top ten. Material for sequencing was blood T cells: a sorted CD56 or NKG2C T cell subset, CD4+ or CD8+ T cells, or bulk PBMC T cells (not recorded which). The receptors were sampled from a woman aged 45-65 years in good health.

The rearrangement uses TRBV16 and TRBJ2-1. CDR1 and CDR2 (germline): KGHSY, FQNENV. CDR3 size: 14 residues. CDR3 residues: CASSQSGGNGEQFF. The variable domain in full, completed from reference TRBV16 and TRBJ2-1, reads GEEVAQTPKHLVRGEGQKAKLYCAPIKGHSYVFWYQQVLKNEFKFLISFQNENVFDETGMPKERFSAKCLPNSPCSLEIQATKLEDSAVYFCASSQSGGNGEQFFGPGTRLTVL.

The J gene is TRBJ1-2, the V gene TRBV3-1. The CDR3 sequence is 15 residues long. CDR1 is LGHDT, CDR2 YNNKEL, per germline (reference sequence). CDR3 region: CASSQEFGHDYGYTF.

The V and J genes are TRBV11-2 and TRBJ2-7; checking the TCRdb D call of TRBD1 is not possible without DNA. CDR3 length: 17 residues. CDR1 SGHAT and CDR2 FQNNGV come from the germline V gene. The CDR3 region is CASSLAPGVNFPYEQYF.

This chain links TRBV20-1 with TRBJ1-2. CDR1 and CDR2 (germline): DFQATT, SNEGSKA (reference sequence). This CDR3 region has 12 residues. CDR3 in amino acids: CSASESDYGYTF.

This CDR3 reads CASSLQGPDEQFF. The chain is built from TRBV5-1 and TRBJ2-1; lacking DNA, the TRBD1 call made by TCRdb goes unchecked. The CDR3 covers 13 residues. CDR1 and CDR2 (germline): SGHRS, YFSETQ.

The chain employs TRBV5-1 and TRBJ2-1; the TCRdb call, TRBD2, lacks DNA for checking. CDR1 is SGHRS, CDR2 YFSETQ, per germline. The CDR3 is 15 amino acids. The CDR3 protein is CASSLGSSGANEQFF.

This chain uses TRBV12-3 or TRBV12-4 with TRBJ2-3. The CDR3 has 13 residues. CDR3 in amino acids: CASTQANTDTQYF.

The CDR3 spells CASSYEGLNTGELFF. This chain uses TRBV5-1 with TRBJ2-2; TCRdb's D call of TRBD2 is untestable without DNA. Germline V gene sequence: CDR1 SGHRS, CDR2 YFSETQ. This CDR3 region has 15 residues.

The chain recombines TRBV20-1 with TRBJ2-2; TCRdb's D call of TRBD1 is untestable without DNA. Germline CDR1 is DFQATT and CDR2 is SNEGSKA (reference sequence). The CDR3 length is 14 residues. CDR3 loop: CSAGRVANTGELFF.

The chain joins TRBV5-6 to TRBJ2-1; TCRdb lists TRBD1, though no DNA is available to test this call. The germline CDR1 and CDR2 sequences are SGHDT and YYEEEE. This CDR3 comprises 13 residues. CDR3 sequence reads: CASSPGPNNEQFF.

The chain employs TRBV24-1 and TRBJ2-5; the TCRdb call, TRBD2, lacks DNA for checking. Germline CDR1 is KGHDR and CDR2 is SFDVKD. This CDR3 is built from 14 residues. The CDR3 is CATSGSSAQETQYF.

V usage is TRBV6-2 or TRBV6-3 and J usage is TRBJ2-1; the D call of TRBD2 rests on TCRdb alone, since no DNA is present to check it. The CDR3 length is 16 residues. Germline V gives CDR1 MNHEY, CDR2 SVGEGT. The CDR3 spells CASSYRAGPSYNEQFF.

The chain couples TRBV5-1 to TRBJ2-5; lacking DNA, the TRBD2 call made by TCRdb goes unchecked. Germline CDR1 and CDR2: SGHRS and YFSETQ. The CDR3 contains 15 residues. The CDR3 here is CASRPGTLFQETQYF.

The chain recombines TRBV14 with TRBJ1-2; TCRdb outputs TRBD1, but without DNA this stays unchecked. The V gene's germline CDR1 is SGHDN and CDR2 FVKESK. CDR3 length equals 16 residues. CDR3 sequence: CASSQEAAGDIYGYTF.

V usage is TRBV10-3 and J usage is TRBJ2-1. The CDR3 has 12 amino acids. Germline V gene sequence: CDR1 ENHRY, CDR2 SYGVKD. The CDR3 reads CAIRTEYNEQFF.

The chain uses TRBV2 and TRBJ2-4. Germline lookup yields CDR1 SNHLY and CDR2 FYNNEI. There are 14 residues in the CDR3. The CDR3 here is CASSDSRPKNIQYF. The whole variable domain, filled in from reference TRBV2 and TRBJ2-4, reads EPEVTQTPSHQVTQMGQEVILRCVPISNHLYFYWYRQILGQKVEFLVSFYNNEISEKSEIFDDQFSVERPDGSNFTLKIRSTKLEDSAMYFCASSDSRPKNIQYFGAGTRLSVL.

The rearrangement uses TRBV3-1 and TRBJ2-1; lacking DNA, the TRBD2 call made by TCRdb goes unchecked. Germline lookup yields CDR1 LGHDT and CDR2 YNNKEL (reference sequence). There are 15 residues in the CDR3. The CDR3 reads CASSPGTSGAREQFF.

The chain links TRBV27 to TRBJ2-3. The CDR3 spans 13 residues. CDR1 and CDR2 (germline): MNHEY, SMNVEV (reference sequence). The CDR3 loop reads CASMRSFADTQYF.

V gene TRBV29-1 combines with J gene TRBJ2-1; the D gene TCRdb calls, TRBD2, cannot be checked with no DNA. The CDR3 length is 12 residues. Germline CDR1 is SQVTM and CDR2 is ANQGSEA. This CDR3 is CSVLGTENEQFF.

The chain couples TRBV6-5 to TRBJ2-5; absent DNA, TCRdb's TRBD1 call cannot be checked. Germline V gene lookup returns CDR1 MNHEY and CDR2 SVGAGI. The CDR3 covers 13 residues. The chain's CDR3 is CASSRTEQETQYF.

The chain carries TRBV28 and TRBJ2-2; the D call from TCRdb, TRBD1, cannot be confirmed without DNA. The CDR3 totals 16 residues. Per the germline V gene, CDR1 is MDHEN and CDR2 is SYDVKM. The CDR3 spells CASSSGTGGTTGELFF.

The chain links TRBV27 to TRBJ2-5; TCRdb indicates TRBD1, and absent DNA this call remains unverified. The CDR3 length is 14 residues. Germline loops: CDR1 MNHEY, CDR2 SMNVEV (reference sequence). CDR3 residues: CASSMGPIQETQYF.

V and J are TRBV7-8 and TRBJ2-1; there is no DNA to check the TCRdb D call of TRBD2. CDR1 is SGHVS and CDR2 is FQNEAQ in the germline V gene. This CDR3 has 14 residues. CDR3 region: CASSLTSGRPEQFF.

This chain uses TRBV6-1 with TRBJ2-7; TCRdb calls TRBD2, which cannot be checked without DNA. There are 15 residues in the CDR3. Germline V gene data show CDR1 as MNHNS and CDR2 as SASEGT. The CDR3 sequence is CASMETSGSSYEQYF.

The genes are TRBV12-3 or TRBV12-4 and TRBJ2-1; TCRdb calls TRBD2, which cannot be checked without DNA. This CDR3 is built from 13 residues. CDR3 in amino acids: CASRPGTQDEQFF.

The rearrangement joins TRBV12-3 or TRBV12-4 to TRBJ2-1; TCRdb indicates TRBD2, and absent DNA this call remains unverified. CDR3 length: 15 residues. The CDR3 loop is CASSSPAGPNNEQFF.

This sequence joins TRBV29-1 and TRBJ1-1; checking the TCRdb D call of TRBD1 is not possible without DNA. The CDR3 has 17 residues. Germline CDR1 SQVTM, CDR2 ANQGSEA. CDR3 in amino acids: CMGTSFGNPPAGTEAFF.

V and J are TRBV5-6 and TRBJ2-7; TCRdb's D call, TRBD1, is unchecked because there is no DNA. The V gene's germline CDR1 is SGHDT and CDR2 YYEEEE. The CDR3 has 15 amino acids. The CDR3 here is CASSSGQGITYEQYF.

This rearrangement joins TRBV24-1 to TRBJ2-3. CDR3 size: 12 residues. Germline V gene sequence: CDR1 KGHDR, CDR2 SFDVKD. The CDR3 sequence: CATLGRSDTQYF.